The T cell receptor (beta chain) described here comes from a study of T cells in Graves' hyperthyroidism and ophthalmopathy. Amplified TCR beta CDR3 regions came from RNA transcripts. RT-PCR in the first round (using the HTBI primer set) targeted the TCR CDR3. Via MiXCR, TCRdb re-called the multiplex PCR reads, giving one row per CDR3 protein. The data show hundreds of thousands of distinct CDR3 sequences, with around a quarter seen just once and over 9% held by the top ten. V trimming: 6 bases; J trimming: 4 bases; junction bases outside the gene matches: 10. The CDR3 contains 16 residues. This receptor was obtained from a woman aged 25-40 years with Graves' ophthalmopathy. This chain joins TRBV12-3 or TRBV12-4 and TRBJ1-5; 9 bases are a match to TRBD1. The sample taken for sequencing was blood. The CDR3 spells CASSIGPGQGNQPQHF. The CDR3 nucleotides are TGTGCCAGCAGCATCGGACCGGGACAGGGTAATCAGCCCCAGCATTTT.